These 21 T cell receptor beta chains came from one sample sequenced in a study of blood T cell repertoires in COVID-19. The table came from immunoSEQ multiplex PCR; TCRdb's copy has only in-frame clones and leaves some out. Among a few hundred thousand clones listed, 88% were seen once. The specimen was PBMCs or T cells enriched from blood (not recorded which). Source of these receptors: a woman younger than 35 who had recovered from COVID-19.

The chain links TRBV5-1 to TRBJ2-5, with 8 bases matching TRBD2. Trimming at V came to 2 bases and at J to 1 base, leaving 4 bases not matched to a gene. Germline V CDR1 and CDR2: SGHRS, YFSETQ. This CDR3 comprises 15 residues. This CDR3 reads CASSLLAAIQETQYF. CDR3 in DNA: TGCGCCAGCAGCTTACTAGCGGCTATCCAAGAGACCCAGTACTTC.

This chain links TRBV6-6 with TRBJ2-5, with D perhaps TRBD2 (5 bases). The CDR3 totals 15 residues. With 5 bases removed from V and 7 bases from J, the gap between germline ends came to 20 bases. The V gene's germline CDR1 is MNHNY and CDR2 SVGAGI (reference sequence). This chain's CDR3 is CASSIRDPRLGTQYF. CDR3 nucleotides: TGTGCCAGCAGTATCCGGGATCCTAGATTGGGGACCCAGTACTTC.

The table lists this clone with a count of one. The rearrangement joins TRBV4-3 to TRBJ2-7; 8 bases align to TRBD2. The CDR3 spans 14 residues. Germline V lookup: CDR1 LGHNA, CDR2 YSLEER. Germline trimming cut 4 bases from V and 7 bases from J; bases unmatched to any gene: 9. Written as DNA, the CDR3 is TGCGCCAGCAGCCCGGGACTAGGGGGATCTGAGCAGTACTTC. Amino acid sequence: CASSPGLGGSEQYF.

This chain uses TRBV5-4 with TRBJ2-1; the match to TRBD2 covers 10 bases. This CDR3 spans 14 amino acids. V dropped 3 bases and J dropped 8; count of bases not matched to a gene: 5. Germline V lookup: CDR1 SGHNT, CDR2 YYREEE (reference sequence). Here the CDR3 DNA reads TGTGCCAGCAGCTCGCAGCGGGGGGGCCATGAGCAGTTCTTC. Translated, it gives CASSSQRGGHEQFF.

CDR3 sequence reads: CASSLRSLLAGTYEQYF. CDR3 in DNA: TGCGCCAGCAGCTTGCGTAGTCTCCTAGCGGGGACTTACGAGCAGTACTTC. J is TRBJ2-7 and V is TRBV5-1; 9 nucleotides align to TRBD2. Losses at the gene ends were 1 base for V and 4 bases for J; bases not matched to a gene: 12. The CDR3 extends over 17 amino acids. CDR1 and CDR2 (germline): SGHRS, YFSETQ.

The gene calls are TRBV10-2 and TRBJ1-1, with TRBD1 matching over 9 bases. The CDR3 spans 13 residues. V gave up 0 bases and J gave up 13 bases; unmatched junction bases: 6. CDR1 is WSHSY and CDR2 is SAAADI in the germline V gene. CDR3 sequence reads: CASSESIATGGFF. DNA for the CDR3: TGCGCCAGCAGTGAGTCGATCGCGACAGGGGGTTTCTTT.

V is TRBV6-1 and J is TRBJ1-6; no firm D call. Germline values: CDR1 MNHNS, CDR2 SASEGT. This CDR3 is built from 11 residues. With 3 bases removed from V and 14 bases from J, the gap between germline ends came to 8 bases. This CDR3 is CASSDRTALHF. The CDR3 nucleotides read TGTGCCAGCAGTGATAGAACGGCCCTCCACTTT.

V gene TRBV2 combines with J gene TRBJ1-1; D unresolved. The CDR3 totals 15 residues. The germline V gene has CDR1 SNHLY and CDR2 FYNNEI. V lost 8 bases, J lost 4 bases, and 20 bases lay in between. DNA of the CDR3: TGTGCCAGCGGTCTTCGGGGAGGGAGTTCCACTGAAGCTTTCTTT. This translates into CASGLRGGSSTEAFF.

The chain recombines TRBV9 with TRBJ2-7, with D tentatively TRBD2 (6 bases). The CDR3 runs to 15 residues. Germline V gene sequence: CDR1 SGDLS, CDR2 YYNGEE. V gave up 2 bases and J gave up 6 bases, with 18 bases separating them. DNA of the CDR3: TGTGCCAGCAGCGTTCTGGCTAGCGACGTGAGCGAGCAGTACTTC. Translating gives CASSVLASDVSEQYF.

The chain combines TRBV5-1 with TRBJ1-1, with 7 bases matching TRBD1. The CDR3 covers 14 residues. V lost 2 bases, J lost 4 bases, and 5 bases stayed unmatched. Per the germline V gene, CDR1 is SGHRS and CDR2 is YFSETQ. CDR3 DNA sequence: TGCGCCAGCAGCTTAGGGCAGGGGGTCACTGAAGCTTTCTTT. This encodes CASSLGQGVTEAFF.

The chain uses TRBV3-1 (or the pseudogene TRBV3-2) and TRBJ2-5; D possibly corresponds to TRBD1 (6 bases). The length of the CDR3 is 18 residues. The V gene's germline CDR1 is LGHDT and CDR2 YNNKEL (reference sequence). V lost 4 bases, J lost 3 bases, and 24 bases lay in between. CDR3 nucleotides: TGTGCCAGCAGCCTCACTGGCCTGTACCGGGACATCGAAGAGACCCAGTACTTC. The encoded protein is CASSLTGLYRDIEETQYF.

The V call is TRBV3-1 (or the pseudogene TRBV3-2), the J call TRBJ1-4, with a tentative D call TRBD1 (6 bases). V was pared by 4 bases and J by 1 base, with 19 bases between. Germline V gene sequence: CDR1 LGHDT, CDR2 YNNKEL (reference sequence). CDR3 length: 18 residues. The CDR3 bases are TGTGCCAGCAGCCGGTGGGCAGGGGAAAGTGTAACTAATGAAAAACTGTTTTTT. Protein sequence: CASSRWAGESVTNEKLFF.

The chain carries TRBV28 and TRBJ2-3, with a possible D match to TRBD2 (5 bases). V shed 8 bases and J shed 1 base, with 10 bases lying between them. The CDR3 sequence is 13 residues long. Germline-derived CDR1 and CDR2 are MDHEN and SYDVKM. CDR3 bases: TGTGCCAGCCAGCCTAGCCGCACAGATACGCAGTATTTT. Residues: CASQPSRTDTQYF.

Written as DNA, the CDR3 is TGTGCCAGCAGCTTGGTCAGGGGCGAGCAGTACTTC. Protein sequence: CASSLVRGEQYF. The chain uses TRBV5-6 and TRBJ2-7; possibly TRBD1 for D (6 bases). The CDR3 runs 12 residues. Germline lookup yields CDR1 SGHDT and CDR2 YYEEEE. Between the trimmed V and J ends, which lost 0 bases and 6 bases, there was a span of 7 bases. Using reference TRBV5-6 and TRBJ2-7 for the parts outside the CDR3, the full variable domain is DAGVTQSPTHLIKTRGQQVTLRCSPKSGHDTVSWYQQALGQGPQFIFQYYEEEERQRGNFPDRFSGHQFPNYSSELNVNALLLGDSALYLCASSLVRGEQYFGPGTRLTVT.

This chain connects TRBV6-5 to TRBJ2-7; possibly TRBD1 for D (5 bases). Germline V lookup: CDR1 MNHEY, CDR2 SVGAGI. V was cut by 2 bases and J by 4 bases, with 18 bases left in between. CDR3 length equals 16 residues. The CDR3 is CASSYRTGEGFYEQYF. As DNA, the CDR3 is TGTGCCAGCAGTTACCGAACAGGCGAAGGTTTTTACGAGCAGTACTTC.

The chain is built from TRBV13 and TRBJ2-2; 9 bases fit TRBD1. The CDR3 has 15 residues. The ends lost 3 bases at V and 3 bases at J; junction bases unmatched: 2. The germline gives CDR1 PRHDT, CDR2 FYEKMQ (reference sequence). The CDR3 is CASSLGQGDTGELFF. For the CDR3, the DNA is TGTGCCAGCAGCTTGGGACAGGGTGACACCGGGGAGCTGTTTTTT.

The V and J genes are TRBV10-3 and TRBJ1-1; 8 positions match TRBD1. The germline gives CDR1 ENHRY, CDR2 SYGVKD. V was pared by 6 bases and J by 8 bases, with 17 bases of the junction left unmatched. The CDR3 has 16 residues. The CDR3 here is CAIRLAGGTGVYEAFF. CDR3 sequence (DNA): TGTGCCATCAGGCTAGCAGGGGGCACAGGGGTCTACGAAGCTTTCTTT.

In its sample, this clone was seen once. V and J are TRBV2 and TRBJ2-7; D is perhaps TRBD2 (6 bases). Germline V gene sequence: CDR1 SNHLY, CDR2 FYNNEI. This CDR3 comprises 13 residues. The germline V and J ends were trimmed by 5 bases and 6 bases, with 14 bases remaining between them. The CDR3 region has the DNA TGTGCCAGCAGTCGGGGGTCCTCGCGCGAGCAGTACTTC. Translation: CASSRGSSREQYF.

This chain connects TRBV5-1 to TRBJ1-6; D may be TRBD1 (5 bases). Germline V gene data show CDR1 as SGHRS and CDR2 as YFSETQ. Trimming removed 0 bases from V and 6 bases from J, with 10 bases in between. The CDR3 is 15 residues long. DNA of the CDR3: TGCGCCAGCAGCTTGGGGGGCCTGGGTAATTCACCCCTCCACTTT. This gives the protein CASSLGGLGNSPLHF. Full variable domain (rest looked up from reference TRBV5-1 and TRBJ1-6): KAGVTQTPRYLIKTRGQQVTLSCSPISGHRSVSWYQQTPGQGLQFLFEYFSETQRNKGNFPGRFSGRQFSNSRSEMNVSTLELGDSALYLCASSLGGLGNSPLHFGNGTRLTVT.

This clone came up once. The chain carries TRBV5-1 and TRBJ1-3; D call uncertain. Per the germline V gene, CDR1 is SGHRS and CDR2 is YFSETQ. The CDR3 is 15 amino acids. V lost 3 bases to trimming and J lost 0 bases, with 10 bases between them. The CDR3 here is CASSWGGNSGNTIYF. Written as DNA, the CDR3 is TGCGCCAGCAGCTGGGGAGGAAACTCTGGAAACACCATATATTTT.

The rearrangement uses TRBV10-3 and TRBJ2-5; D not resolved. The V and J ends lost 3 bases and 7 bases respectively, with 12 bases between them. The germline V gene has CDR1 ENHRY and CDR2 SYGVKD. The CDR3 covers 13 residues. The CDR3 sequence is CAISDRSSGTQYF. In nucleotides, the CDR3 is TGTGCCATCAGTGATCGGTCGTCGGGGACCCAGTACTTC.